The 6 T cell receptor beta chains presented below share a single source sample, sequenced in a study of T cell responses to AZD1222 COVID-19 vaccine. The data were produced by immunoSEQ multiplex PCR, yet TCRdb's version contains in-frame clones alone and is incomplete. Of about 93,000 clones listed, 89% are singletons. This specimen consisted of peripheral blood, obtained on day 0 of MenACWY control vaccination. The receptor source for this set is an adult in good health.

The CDR3 DNA is TGCGCCAGCAGCTTGGAACGGACTAGGGGGGAGCTGTTTTTT. Residues: CASSLERTRGELFF. The chain uses TRBV5-1 and TRBJ2-2; 7 bases are shared with TRBD2. CDR1 is SGHRS, CDR2 YFSETQ, per germline. The V segment lost 0 bases and the J segment 8 bases; nucleotides outside the gene matches: 4. CDR3 length: 14 residues.

The chain couples TRBV7-6 to TRBJ2-3, with D unresolved. The V end was cut by 5 bases, the J end by 0 bases, with 21 bases between. The CDR3 has 18 residues. Germline lookup yields CDR1 SGHVS and CDR2 FNYEAQ. In DNA form, the CDR3 reads TGTGCCAGCAGCCATTACCCTCGACCAGGCCTCAGCACAGATACGCAGTATTTT. Residues: CASSHYPRPGLSTDTQYF.

This chain joins TRBV11-2 and TRBJ2-3; D unresolved. Trimming took off 5 bases at V and 7 bases at J, with 10 bases between the two ends. Germline V CDR1 and CDR2: SGHAT, FQNNGV. The CDR3 has 12 residues. CDR3 nucleotide sequence: TGTGCCAGCAGCCCCTCTGGAAATACGCAGTATTTT. This sequence encodes CASSPSGNTQYF.

J is TRBJ1-1 and V is TRBV27, with TRBD1 matching over 10 bases. This CDR3 is 15 amino acids long. V lost 5 bases and J lost 4; bases outside the gene matches: 7. Germline assignment: CDR1 MNHEY and CDR2 SMNVEV (reference sequence). The CDR3 protein is CASSPRQGAFTEAFF. The CDR3 DNA follows: TGTGCCAGCAGTCCGAGACAGGGGGCCTTCACTGAAGCTTTCTTT.

The chain links TRBV13 to TRBJ2-1; 8 bases match TRBD2. The V gene's germline CDR1 is PRHDT and CDR2 FYEKMQ (reference sequence). V lost 5 bases and J lost 7; bases outside the gene matches: 7. The CDR3 consists of 14 residues. The CDR3 loop is CASSVSGVPNEQFF. In DNA form, the CDR3 reads TGTGCCAGCAGCGTTAGCGGGGTTCCGAATGAGCAGTTCTTC.

The genes are TRBV6-5 and TRBJ1-1; D perhaps matches TRBD1 (6 bases). Germline loops: CDR1 MNHEY, CDR2 SVGAGI. The CDR3 consists of 15 residues. Trimming took off 2 bases at V and 1 base at J, with 11 bases between the two ends. CDR3 nucleotide sequence: TGTGCCAGCAGTTACGTTCCGGGGGCGAACACTGAAGCTTTCTTT. Translating gives CASSYVPGANTEAFF.